This T cell receptor (beta chain) originates from a study of blood T cell repertoires in COVID-19. Trimming took 9 bases from V and 4 from J; bases not matched to a gene: 9. Germline loops: CDR1 ENHRY, CDR2 SYGVKD. The CDR3 spans 15 residues. Profiling relied on immunoSEQ multiplex PCR, and the TCRdb table lists in-frame clones only, not all of them. The profile shows some 120,000 clones, 87% of them singletons. The source is a woman aged 45-59 years with acute or convalescent COVID-19. Material: peripheral blood. The rearrangement uses TRBV10-3 and TRBJ2-1; 10 nucleotides match TRBD2. The CDR3 DNA is TGTGCCATAAGCGGGAGGGCCGGGGGTTACAATGAGCAGTTCTTC. Protein sequence: CAISGRAGGYNEQFF.